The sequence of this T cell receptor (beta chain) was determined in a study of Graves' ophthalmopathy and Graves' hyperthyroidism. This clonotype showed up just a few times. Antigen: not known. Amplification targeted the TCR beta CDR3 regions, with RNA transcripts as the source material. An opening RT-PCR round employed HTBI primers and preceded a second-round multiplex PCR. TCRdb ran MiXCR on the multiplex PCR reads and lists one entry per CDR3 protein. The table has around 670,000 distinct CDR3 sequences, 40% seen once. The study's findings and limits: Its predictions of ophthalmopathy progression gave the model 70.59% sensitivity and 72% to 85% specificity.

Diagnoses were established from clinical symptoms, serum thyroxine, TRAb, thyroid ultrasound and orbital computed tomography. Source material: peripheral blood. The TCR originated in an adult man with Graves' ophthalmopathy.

The chain's CDR3 is CASSYIVKTGSVVSEQYF. The CDR3 bases are TGTGCCAGCAGCTATATCGTAAAGACAGGGTCGGTGGTGAGCGAGCAGTACTTC. The rearrangement uses TRBV7-9 and TRBJ2-7; 7 nucleotides line up with TRBD1. Unmatched junction bases numbered 21, after V lost 4 bases and J lost 6 bases. There are 18 residues in the CDR3. The germline V gene encodes CDR1 SEHNR and CDR2 FQNEAQ (reference sequence).